One and the same sample provided the 25 T cell receptor beta chains below, sequenced in a study of blood T cell repertoires in COVID-19. TCRdb's copy holds only in-frame clones and misses some; the assay was immunoSEQ multiplex PCR. The sample lists about 200,000 clones; approximately 88% were seen once. The source material was peripheral blood. Receptors were obtained from a man aged 35 to 55 with acute or convalescent COVID-19.

V and J are TRBV4-3 and TRBJ1-5; 8 bases line up with TRBD1. This CDR3 has 16 residues. V dropped 0 bases and J dropped 2; count of bases not matched to a gene: 3. Germline V CDR1 and CDR2: LGHNA, YSLEER. The CDR3 is CASSQDGTGGNQPQHF. The CDR3 DNA follows: TGCGCCAGCAGCCAAGATGGGACAGGTGGCAATCAGCCCCAGCATTTT.

This clone was observed once. This chain links TRBV20-1 with TRBJ2-1; TRBD2 matches at 8 bases. V lost 3 bases, J lost 8 bases, and 15 bases stayed unmatched. In germline, CDR1 is DFQATT, CDR2 SNEGSKA (reference sequence). This CDR3 comprises 16 residues. The CDR3 sequence: CSASPGLVFGRDEQFF. CDR3 nucleotides: TGCAGTGCTAGTCCGGGACTAGTCTTTGGTAGAGATGAGCAGTTCTTC.

The chain combines TRBV5-1 with TRBJ1-2, with a possible D match to TRBD1 (5 bases). This CDR3 is 13 amino acids long. Trimming removed 0 bases from V and 13 bases from J, with 16 bases in between. In germline, CDR1 is SGHRS, CDR2 YFSETQ. This chain's CDR3 is CASSLEGRDGSTF. CDR3 in DNA: TGCGCCAGCAGCTTGGAGGGGAGGGACGGATCCACCTTC.

The rearrangement links TRBV5-1 to TRBJ1-1; TRBD1 agrees at 9 bases. V was pared by 5 bases and J by 7 bases, with 12 bases of the junction left unmatched. CDR1 SGHRS and CDR2 YFSETQ come from the germline V gene. There are 15 residues in the CDR3. In nucleotides, the CDR3 is TGCGCCAGCAGGACCGGGACAGGGAGGTATTTTGAAGCTTTCTTT. Translated, it gives CASRTGTGRYFEAFF.

This sequence joins TRBV7-2 and TRBJ2-3; 10 bases are a match to TRBD2. CDR1 SGHTA and CDR2 FQGNSA come from the germline V gene. This CDR3 has 14 residues. With 3 bases clipped from V and 3 bases from J, the junction kept 0 bases outside the gene matches. The CDR3 DNA is TGTGCCAGCAGCTTTAGCGGGAGGACAGATACGCAGTATTTT. This gives the protein CASSFSGRTDTQYF.

V is TRBV7-8 and J is TRBJ1-1, with a weak D call TRBD1 (5 bases). V lost 5 bases to trimming and J lost 1 base, with 14 bases between them. Germline assignment: CDR1 SGHVS and CDR2 FQNEAQ. The CDR3 length is 15 residues. CDR3 sequence reads: CASSLLRTKNTEAFF. The CDR3 DNA reads as TGTGCCAGCAGCCTTTTACGGACAAAGAACACTGAAGCTTTCTTT.

This clone was recorded only once. The rearrangement uses TRBV7-9 and TRBJ1-1; 10 nucleotides align to TRBD1. This CDR3 has 14 amino acids. Unmatched junction bases numbered 2, after V lost 3 bases and J lost 4 bases. Germline CDR1 and CDR2: SEHNR and FQNEAQ (reference sequence). The CDR3 is CASSFGTGVTEAFF. The CDR3, as DNA: TGTGCCAGCAGCTTTGGGACAGGGGTCACTGAAGCTTTCTTT. The full variable domain, rest sourced from reference TRBV7-9 and TRBJ1-1, is DTGVSQNPRHKITKRGQNVTFRCDPISEHNRLYWYRQTLGQGPEFLTYFQNEAQLEKSRLLSDRFSAERPKGSFSTLEIQRTEQGDSAMYLCASSFGTGVTEAFFGQGTRLTVV.

The rearrangement joins TRBV5-8 to TRBJ2-1; 8 bases are a match to TRBD1. The CDR3 consists of 17 residues. Germline-derived CDR1 and CDR2 are SGHTS and YDEGEE. V dropped 0 bases and J dropped 10; count of bases not matched to a gene: 15. CDR3 amino acids: CASSLARQGAGWGEQFF. For the CDR3, the DNA is TGTGCCAGCAGCTTGGCCAGGCAGGGGGCGGGTTGGGGCGAGCAGTTCTTC.

This clone was seen only once. In DNA form, the CDR3 reads TGTGCCAGCAGCCAAGATACGGGGACAGGGACCGGCTACACCTTC. This translates into CASSQDTGTGTGYTF. The rearrangement links TRBV3-1 (or the pseudogene TRBV3-2) to TRBJ1-2, with 9 bases aligning to TRBD1. The germline CDR1 and CDR2 sequences are LGHDT and YNNKEL (reference sequence). The CDR3 is 15 amino acids. J was trimmed by 8 bases and V by 0 bases; bases with no gene match: 7.

This clone was seen only once. The V call is TRBV27, the J call TRBJ1-2, with TRBD1 matching over 12 bases. The CDR3 consists of 20 residues. The V segment lost 0 bases and the J segment 0 bases; nucleotides outside the gene matches: 11. Germline V CDR1 and CDR2: MNHEY, SMNVEV (reference sequence). The CDR3 loop reads CASSLSIIGTGGPANYGYTF. The CDR3 DNA follows: TGTGCCAGCAGTTTATCGATTATAGGGACAGGGGGCCCAGCTAACTATGGCTACACCTTC.

The chain employs TRBV10-3 and TRBJ2-2, with D maybe TRBD1 (6 bases). V was shortened by 7 bases and J by 1 base, with 10 bases between the two germline ends. The germline V gene has CDR1 ENHRY and CDR2 SYGVKD. The CDR3 spans 14 residues. This CDR3 reads CAIKQGVNTGELFF. CDR3 DNA: TGTGCCATCAAACAGGGTGTGAACACCGGGGAGCTGTTTTTT.

This clone appeared a single time. CDR3 residues: CAIQLSSNTEAFF. CDR3 bases: TGTGCCATACAGCTTTCCTCGAACACTGAAGCTTTCTTT. The V gene is TRBV10-3, the J gene TRBJ1-1; D is ambiguous. The CDR3 spans 13 residues. Trimming pared 9 bases from V and 1 base from J, leaving 12 bases between. The germline V gene has CDR1 ENHRY and CDR2 SYGVKD.

The gene calls are TRBV18 and TRBJ2-6; D gene uncertain. The CDR3 extends over 17 amino acids. The germline CDR1 and CDR2 sequences are KGHSH and LQKENI. V dropped 3 bases and J dropped 1 base, with 13 bases sitting between them. The CDR3: CASSPLGVSSGANVLTF. In DNA, the CDR3 is TGTGCCAGCTCACCTCTGGGCGTTTCGTCTGGGGCCAACGTCCTGACTTTC.

The V gene is TRBV29-1, the J gene TRBJ1-2; 7 bases are shared with TRBD1. The CDR3 runs 13 residues. After removal of 5 bases from V and 0 bases from J, the junction contained 3 bases not matched to a gene. From germline, CDR1 is SQVTM and CDR2 ANQGSEA. The CDR3 spells CSVRTGSNYGYTF. The CDR3 DNA sequence: TGCAGCGTTCGGACAGGTTCTAACTATGGCTACACCTTC. Full variable domain (rest looked up from reference TRBV29-1 and TRBJ1-2): SAVISQKPSRDICQRGTSLTIQCQVDSQVTMMFWYRQQPGQSLTLIATANQGSEATYESGFVIDKFPISRPNLTFSTLTVSNMSPEDSSIYLCSVRTGSNYGYTFGSGTRLTVV.

V is TRBV28 and J is TRBJ2-1, with D possibly being TRBD1 (5 bases). Germline V gene lookup returns CDR1 MDHEN and CDR2 SYDVKM. The CDR3 is made up of 14 amino acids. The V end was cut by 4 bases, the J end by 10 bases, with 17 bases between. The chain's CDR3 is CASSSTTLRQEQFF. DNA of the CDR3: TGTGCCAGCAGTTCGACAACCCTCAGACAGGAGCAGTTCTTC.

This clone was observed once. The rearrangement links TRBV6-2 or TRBV6-3 to TRBJ1-1; D uncertain. This CDR3 is built from 11 residues. Trimming left V 5 bases short and J 7 bases short, with 8 bases between. Germline values: CDR1 MNHEY, CDR2 SVGEGT. CDR3 nucleotide sequence: TGTGCCAGCAGTCGAAGACTTGAAGCTTTCTTT. Translated: CASSRRLEAFF.

The table lists this clone with a count of one. V usage is TRBV19 and J usage is TRBJ2-5; 10 nucleotides agree with TRBD1. Germline V gene sequence: CDR1 LNHDA, CDR2 SQIVND (reference sequence). CDR3 size: 14 residues. V gave up 7 bases and J gave up 5 bases; unmatched junction bases: 7. CDR3 in amino acids: CASTPGQGIETQYF. The CDR3 nucleotides are TGTGCCAGTACCCCGGGACAGGGGATCGAGACCCAGTACTTC.

V gene TRBV7-9 combines with J gene TRBJ1-6, with 7 bases identical to TRBD1. CDR1 and CDR2 from the germline V gene are SEHNR and FQNEAQ (reference sequence). The length of the CDR3 is 14 residues. V shed 4 bases and J 10 bases; nucleotides not matched to a gene: 7. The DNA for the CDR3 is TGTGCCAGCAGCTGGGTGGACAGGAACTCACCCCTCCACTTT. This sequence encodes CASSWVDRNSPLHF.

This chain links TRBV11-2 with TRBJ1-2, with D possibly TRBD1 on 5 matching bases. Looked up from germline, CDR1 is SGHAT and CDR2 is FQNNGV. This CDR3 has 16 amino acids. The V end was cut by 0 bases, the J end by 4 bases, with 15 bases between. This CDR3 reads CASSLDLVAGPYGYTF. CDR3 in DNA: TGTGCCAGCAGCTTAGATCTTGTTGCAGGGCCCTATGGCTACACCTTC.

The rearrangement uses TRBV29-1 and TRBJ2-1, with 7 nucleotides matching TRBD2. V gave up 4 bases and J gave up 6 bases; unmatched junction bases: 12. CDR1 and CDR2 from the germline V gene are SQVTM and ANQGSEA. The length of the CDR3 is 15 residues. CDR3 sequence reads: CSVGGLVAKGNEQFF. CDR3 coding DNA: TGCAGCGTTGGAGGACTAGTGGCTAAAGGCAATGAGCAGTTCTTC.

Here the CDR3 reads CASSQDPVIEQYF. The CDR3 DNA is TGCGCCAGCAGCCAAGATCCGGTGATCGAGCAGTACTTC. The chain recombines TRBV4-1 with TRBJ2-7; D unresolved. The V gene lost 0 bases and the J gene lost 6 bases, with 9 bases spanning the gap. From germline, CDR1 is MGHRA and CDR2 YSYEKL. The CDR3 is 13 amino acids.

V usage is TRBV5-1 and J usage is TRBJ1-1; D is unclear. Per the germline V gene, CDR1 is SGHRS and CDR2 is YFSETQ. The V end was cut by 2 bases, the J end by 0 bases, with 5 bases between. This CDR3 contains 13 residues. The CDR3 region has the DNA TGCGCCAGCAGCTTTTACTTGAACACTGAAGCTTTCTTT. Amino acid sequence: CASSFYLNTEAFF.

This rearrangement joins TRBV18 to TRBJ2-7, with TRBD2 matching over 11 bases. The ends lost 5 bases at V and 1 base at J; junction bases unmatched: 4. Germline assignment: CDR1 KGHSH and CDR2 LQKENI. The CDR3 consists of 15 residues. This CDR3 reads CASSATSGSSYEQYF. The DNA of the CDR3 is TGTGCCAGCTCAGCCACTAGCGGGAGTTCCTACGAGCAGTACTTC.

The genes are TRBV2 and TRBJ1-3; D may be TRBD1 (5 bases). CDR3 length equals 14 residues. Germline V lookup: CDR1 SNHLY, CDR2 FYNNEI. V was shortened by 4 bases and J by 0 bases, with 7 bases between the two germline ends. The CDR3 coding sequence is TGTGCCAGCAGTGGCGGGGGCTCTGGAAACACCATATATTTT. This sequence encodes CASSGGGSGNTIYF.

The chain has TRBV5-1 and TRBJ2-3, with TRBD2 matching over 14 bases. The CDR3 extends over 18 amino acids. Germline loops: CDR1 SGHRS, CDR2 YFSETQ. J lost 2 bases, V lost 3 bases, and 8 bases had no gene match. The CDR3 loop reads CASSSSGTSGSFTDTQYF. The CDR3, as DNA: TGCGCCAGCAGCTCCTCCGGGACTAGCGGGAGTTTCACAGATACGCAGTATTTT.